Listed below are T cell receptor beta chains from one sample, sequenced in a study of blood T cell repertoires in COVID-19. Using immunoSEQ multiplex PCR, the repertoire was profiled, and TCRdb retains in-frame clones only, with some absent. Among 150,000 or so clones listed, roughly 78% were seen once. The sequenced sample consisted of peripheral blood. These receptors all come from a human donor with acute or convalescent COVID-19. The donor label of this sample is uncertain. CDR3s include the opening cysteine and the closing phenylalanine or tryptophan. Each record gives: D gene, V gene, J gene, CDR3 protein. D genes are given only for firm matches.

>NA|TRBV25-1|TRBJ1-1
CASSQSGRGSTEAFF
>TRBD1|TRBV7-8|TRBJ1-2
CASSLDPTGLHYTF
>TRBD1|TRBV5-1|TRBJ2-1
CASSSTGTGVGNEQFF
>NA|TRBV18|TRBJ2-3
CASSPRGNLDTQYF
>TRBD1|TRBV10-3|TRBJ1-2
CAIRQGSYGYTF
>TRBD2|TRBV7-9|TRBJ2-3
CASSWRGAGTDTQYF
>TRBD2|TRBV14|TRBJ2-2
CASNGLAGASVGELFF
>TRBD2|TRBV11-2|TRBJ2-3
CASGLAGTDTQYF
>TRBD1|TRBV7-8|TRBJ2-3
CASSLTTGGHTQYF
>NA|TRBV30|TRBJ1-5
CAWSGRTPEGNQPQHF
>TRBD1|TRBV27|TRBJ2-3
CASSPGTGSADTQYF
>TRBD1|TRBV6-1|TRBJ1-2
CASVQGQGFYGYTF
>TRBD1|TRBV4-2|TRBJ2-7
CASSQDLRSDRGAYEQYF
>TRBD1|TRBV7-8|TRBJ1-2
CASSLLRTGTYGYTF
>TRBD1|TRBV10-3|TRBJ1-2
CAISSIRQGALGYTF
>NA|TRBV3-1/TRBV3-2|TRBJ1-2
CASRQGPGGYTF
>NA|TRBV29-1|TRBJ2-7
CSGGQSYEQYF
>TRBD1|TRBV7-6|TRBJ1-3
CASSPFTGAPSGNTIYF
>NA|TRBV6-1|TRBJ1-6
CASSEITGKNSPLHF
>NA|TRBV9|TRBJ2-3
CASSPFGTSSTDTQYF
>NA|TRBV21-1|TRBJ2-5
CASSSTGGGPQPKEETQYF
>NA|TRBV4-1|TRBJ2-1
CASSQTGGRGYNEQFF
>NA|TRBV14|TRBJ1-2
CASSRQSNYGYTF
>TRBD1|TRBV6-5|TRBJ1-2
CASSSPGQGLGYTF
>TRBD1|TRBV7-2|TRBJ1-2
CASSRDSFNYGYTF
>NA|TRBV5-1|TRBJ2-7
CASSLTGSDEQYF
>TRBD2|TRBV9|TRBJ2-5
CASSVGLGGGAETQYF
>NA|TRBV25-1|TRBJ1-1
CASSEWGTGNTEAFF